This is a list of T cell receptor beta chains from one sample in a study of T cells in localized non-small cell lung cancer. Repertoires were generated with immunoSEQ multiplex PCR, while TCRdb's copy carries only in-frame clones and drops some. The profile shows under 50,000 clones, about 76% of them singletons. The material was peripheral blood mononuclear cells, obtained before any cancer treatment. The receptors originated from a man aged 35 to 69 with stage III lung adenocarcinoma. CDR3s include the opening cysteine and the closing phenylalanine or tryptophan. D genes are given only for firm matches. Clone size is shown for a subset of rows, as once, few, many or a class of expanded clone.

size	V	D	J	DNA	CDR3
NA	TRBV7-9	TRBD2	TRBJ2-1	TGTGCCAGCAGCGCAGACGAACTAGCGGAGTTCTTC	CASSADELAEFF
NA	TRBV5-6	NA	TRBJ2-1	TGTGCCAGCAGCTTGGGGTTTAGCTCCTACAATGAGCAGTTCTTC	CASSLGFSSYNEQFF
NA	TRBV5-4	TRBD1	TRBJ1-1	TGTGCCAGCAGCTTGCCCCAACCGACAGGGTACACTGAAGCTTTCTTT	CASSLPQPTGYTEAFF
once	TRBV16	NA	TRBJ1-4	TGTGCCAGCAGCCACACTTCAACTAATGAAAAACTGTTTTTT	CASSHTSTNEKLFF
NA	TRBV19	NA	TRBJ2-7	TGTGCCAGTAGCCCTACCGCCAGCTCCTACGAGCAGTACTTC	CASSPTASSYEQYF
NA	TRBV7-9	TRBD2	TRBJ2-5	TGTGCCAGCAGCTTATCGGGGAGGGCCTCGTACCAAGAGACCCAGTACTTC	CASSLSGRASYQETQYF
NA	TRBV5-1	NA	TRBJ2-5	TGCGCCAGCAGCCCAGAACAAGAGACCCAGTACTTC	CASSPEQETQYF
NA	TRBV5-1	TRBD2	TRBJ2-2	TGCGCCAGCGGGGAGGGAAGTTTCGACACCGGGGAGCTGTTTTTT	CASGEGSFDTGELFF
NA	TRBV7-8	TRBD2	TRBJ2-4	TGTGCCAGCAGCTTACTAGCGGGGGGTAGTCGCAAAAACATTCAGTACTTC	CASSLLAGGSRKNIQYF
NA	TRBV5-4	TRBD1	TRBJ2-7	TGTGCCAGCAGCTTTCCAGGGGGAGAGCAGTACTTC	CASSFPGGEQYF
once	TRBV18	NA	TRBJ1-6	TGTGCCAGCTCGCCGGAGGGCGGGGCAGCCTATAATTCACCCCTCCACTTT	CASSPEGGAAYNSPLHF
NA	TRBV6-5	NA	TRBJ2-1	TGTGCCAGCAGTTATAGGGGCCCCAATGAGCAGTTCTTC	CASSYRGPNEQFF
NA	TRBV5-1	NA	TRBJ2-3	TGCGCCAGCAGCTTGGAGCTCTCTAGCACAGATACGCAGTATTTT	CASSLELSSTDTQYF
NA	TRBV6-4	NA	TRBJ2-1	TGTGCCAGCAGTGACAGGGGCCACAATGAGCAGTTCTTC	CASSDRGHNEQFF
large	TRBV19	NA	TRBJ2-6	TGTGCCAGTAGTATAACGGGTCCCCAATCTGGGGCCAACGTCCTGACTTTC	CASSITGPQSGANVLTF
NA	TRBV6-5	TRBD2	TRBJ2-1	TGTGCCAGCAGTTACGGGACTAGCGGGGGCAATGAGCAGTTCTTC	CASSYGTSGGNEQFF
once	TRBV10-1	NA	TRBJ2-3	TGCGCCAGCAGTGAGTCCTCAGGGATCCCAGATACGCAGTATTTT	CASSESSGIPDTQYF
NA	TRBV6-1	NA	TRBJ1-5	TGTGCCAGCGGGGCATATAGCAATCAGCCCCAGCATTTT	CASGAYSNQPQHF
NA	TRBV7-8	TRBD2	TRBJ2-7	TGTGCCAGCAGCTTAGTGGGGAGTAGCGGGGGCCCCTACGAGCAGTACTTC	CASSLVGSSGGPYEQYF
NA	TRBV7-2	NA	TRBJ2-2	TGTGCCAGCAGTTTCAACACCGGGTCTACCGGGGAGCTGTTTTTT	CASSFNTGSTGELFF
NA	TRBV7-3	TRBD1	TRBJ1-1	TGTGCCAGCAGCTTGAGACAGGGTAGTGGATCTGAAGCTTTCTTT	CASSLRQGSGSEAFF
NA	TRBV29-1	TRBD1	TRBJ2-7	TGCAGCGGTGGACAGGGTAGCGAGCAGTACTTC	CSGGQGSEQYF
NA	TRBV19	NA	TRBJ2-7	TGTGCCAGCACCTCTAATGGAGGGACCTACGAGCAGTACTTC	CASTSNGGTYEQYF
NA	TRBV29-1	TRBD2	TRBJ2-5	TGCAGCGTCGGCGGGGGGGCCCGAGAGACCCAGTACTTC	CSVGGGARETQYF
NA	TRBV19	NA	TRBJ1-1	TGTGCCAGTAGTACCGACAGCGCGGGCACTGAAGCTTTCTTT	CASSTDSAGTEAFF
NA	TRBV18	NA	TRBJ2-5	TGTGCCAGCTCACCAGAGAATCACCAAGAGACCCAGTACTTC	CASSPENHQETQYF
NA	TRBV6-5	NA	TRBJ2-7	TGTGCCAGCGGCCAAACCTACGAGCAGTACTTC	CASGQTYEQYF
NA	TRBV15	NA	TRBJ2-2	TGTGCCACCAGCAGAGATGTTTATGGGGGGCGCGGGGAGCTGTTTTTT	CATSRDVYGGRGELFF
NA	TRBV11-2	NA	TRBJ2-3	TGTGCCAGCAGCTTTGACAGGCTCAAGGCAGATACGCAGTATTTT	CASSFDRLKADTQYF
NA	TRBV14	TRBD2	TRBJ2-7	TGTGCCAGCAGCCAGCCGGGGGGACCAAACACCGAGCAGTACTTC	CASSQPGGPNTEQYF
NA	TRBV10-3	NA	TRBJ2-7	TGTGCCATCAGTGACCGGCAGGACGGGGAGCAGTACTTC	CAISDRQDGEQYF
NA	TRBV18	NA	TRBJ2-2	TGTGCCAGCTCACCAGTATCAGCAGTAGAAGCGGAGGCGAACACCGGGGAGCTGTTTTTT	CASSPVSAVEAEANTGELFF
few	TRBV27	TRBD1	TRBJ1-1	TGTGCCAGCAGTGCAGACAGGGCCAGTAGGGACACTGAAGCTTTCTTT	CASSADRASRDTEAFF